The clone carrying this TCR beta chain has a count of ten or more. Its cognate antigen is unknown. The time point was: patch test 1, 2 weeks after DPC sensitization. Specified treatment: therapeutic diphenylcyclopropenone sensitization with weekly scalp DPC. The CDR3 spans 15 residues. Germline loops: CDR1 SEHNR, CDR2 FQNEAQ (reference sequence). V dropped 1 base and J dropped 0 bases, with 9 bases sitting between them. The data were taken from a study of human T cells and chemical hapten exposure. Findings and limits, study-wide: TCRs exceeding a frequency of 1 in 1000 stayed unchanged under DPC sensitization.

TCRdb processed the RACE reads anew with MiXCR; each CDR3 protein has one entry. The table lists fewer than 200,000 distinct CDR3 sequences, about 22% of them singletons, with about 7% in the top ten. This receptor was obtained from a woman between 45 and 60 years old with alopecia areata. Some clones in this sample may be carry-over from other donors' samples. The gene calls are TRBV7-9 and TRBJ1-1; D is unclear. Sequenced material: whole blood, taken in connection with sensitization to the hapten diphenylcyclopropenone (DPC). CDR3 sequence (DNA): TGTGCCAGCAGCTTAGGGTACGGCCTGAACACTGAAGCTTTCTTT. This sequence encodes CASSLGYGLNTEAFF.